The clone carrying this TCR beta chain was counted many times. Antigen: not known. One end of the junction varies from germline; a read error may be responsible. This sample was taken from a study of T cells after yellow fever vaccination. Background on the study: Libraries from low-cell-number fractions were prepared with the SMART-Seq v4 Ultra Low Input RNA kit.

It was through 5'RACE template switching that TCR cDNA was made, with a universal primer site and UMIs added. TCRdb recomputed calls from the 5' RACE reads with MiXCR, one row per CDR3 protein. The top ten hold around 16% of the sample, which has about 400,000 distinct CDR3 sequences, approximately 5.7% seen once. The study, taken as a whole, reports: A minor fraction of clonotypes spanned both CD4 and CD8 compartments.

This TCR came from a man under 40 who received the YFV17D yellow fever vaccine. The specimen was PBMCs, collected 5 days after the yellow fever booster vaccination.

The chain's CDR3 is CASNQPPSSEQYF. DNA for the CDR3: TGCGCCAGCAACCAACCCCCATCCTCCGAGCAGTACTTC. The V gene is TRBV5-1, the J gene TRBJ2-7, with D unresolved. The CDR3 covers 13 residues. Germline loops: CDR1 SGHRS, CDR2 YFSETQ.